What follows are 26 T cell receptor beta chains derived from one specimen sequenced in a study of T-cell memory formation after mild COVID-19 (dated by TCRdb to 2020 to 2022). The library was generated by 5' RACE. Sequenced using an Illumina NovaSeq 6000. In TCRdb, the public reads were trimmed at Q25 with fastp and aligned with MiXCR, with productive beta chains retained. One record per CDR3 amino acid sequence lists the most common genes and DNA. The sample contains about 620,000 distinct CDR3 sequences, 18% of them found a single time. The top ten constitute around 12% of the sample. What was sequenced was PBMCs or a T cell subset sorted from them (not recorded which). The source is an adult woman who had mild COVID-19 (a few samples of this study predate the infection). The sample titles of this study are shuffled in the database, so cell type and time point are left out; the donor was told from shared clones.

The gene calls are TRBV20-1 and TRBJ2-7; D call uncertain. The CDR3 is made up of 11 amino acids. V lost 3 bases to trimming and J lost 6 bases, with 9 bases between them. Germline CDR1 DFQATT, CDR2 SNEGSKA (reference sequence). Here the CDR3 DNA reads TGCAGTGCTAGTTCCGAGATCGAGCAGTACTTC. This gives the protein CSASSEIEQYF.

J is TRBJ2-3 and V is TRBV4-1, with 12 nucleotides matching TRBD1. V trimming: 3 bases; J trimming: 11 bases; junction bases outside the gene matches: 12. The CDR3 totals 16 residues. Germline CDR1 is MGHRA and CDR2 is YSYEKL. The DNA of the CDR3 is TGCGCCAGCAGCCAGAGCCCGGGACAGGGGGCGGAAGGGCAGTATTTT. Encoded protein: CASSQSPGQGAEGQYF.

This chain connects TRBV4-3 to TRBJ1-2; D is perhaps TRBD1 (5 bases). V was cut by 0 bases and J by 8 bases, with 16 bases left in between. The CDR3 has 15 residues. CDR1 is LGHNA, CDR2 YSLEER, per germline. Written as DNA, the CDR3 is TGCGCCAGCAGCCAAGATTTGCAGGGAGTGTGGGGCTACACCTTC. Translated: CASSQDLQGVWGYTF.

CDR3 in amino acids: CASTPSGEGREQFF. The CDR3 nucleotides are TGTGCCAGCACCCCAAGCGGGGAGGGCCGTGAGCAGTTCTTC. The J gene is TRBJ2-1, the V gene TRBV3-1; 7 positions match TRBD2. Germline loops: CDR1 LGHDT, CDR2 YNNKEL (reference sequence). Unmatched junction bases numbered 12, after V lost 7 bases and J lost 9 bases. CDR3 length: 14 residues.

This clonotype was detected ten times or more. The chain combines TRBV7-6 with TRBJ2-1; D ambiguous. V gave up 5 bases and J gave up 1 base, with 15 bases separating them. The CDR3 length is 16 residues. Germline V gene data show CDR1 as SGHVS and CDR2 as FNYEAQ. CDR3 sequence reads: CASSPRVGGSYNEQFF. The CDR3 DNA sequence: TGTGCCAGCAGCCCCCGTGTTGGCGGTTCCTACAATGAGCAGTTCTTC.

This clonotype was detected a few times. The chain has TRBV20-1 and TRBJ2-5; the D call may be TRBD1 or TRBD2 (6 bases each). Germline CDR1 DFQATT, CDR2 SNEGSKA (reference sequence). The CDR3 is 13 amino acids. This chain's CDR3 is CSMGGLVEETQYF. As DNA, the CDR3 is TGCAGCATGGGGGGCCTGGTTGAGGAGACCCAGTACTTC.

This chain links TRBV5-1 with TRBJ1-1; 8 bases align to TRBD1. V was clipped by 0 bases and J by 7 bases; unmatched bases: 8. Germline CDR1 reads SGHRS; CDR2 reads YFSETQ. The CDR3 loop spans 15 amino acids. The CDR3 region is CASSLAPGQDLEAFF. CDR3 sequence (DNA): TGCGCCAGCAGCTTGGCCCCGGGACAGGACCTTGAAGCTTTCTTT.

The rearrangement joins TRBV4-1 to TRBJ2-7; D gene unclear. This CDR3 has 16 residues. V was shortened by 0 bases and J by 0 bases, with 12 bases between the two germline ends. Germline V gene data show CDR1 as MGHRA and CDR2 as YSYEKL. The CDR3 region has the DNA TGCGCCAGCAGCCAAGAACCCCCACCGAGCTCCTACGAGCAGTACTTC. Protein: CASSQEPPPSSYEQYF.

The chain is built from TRBV29-1 and TRBJ2-7; D may correspond to TRBD1 or TRBD2 (5 bases each). The length of the CDR3 is 13 residues. Germline assignment: CDR1 SQVTM and CDR2 ANQGSEA. V lost 6 bases, J lost 0 bases, and 12 bases lay in between. The CDR3 sequence: CSVPGALSYEQYF. CDR3 nucleotide sequence: TGCAGCGTCCCCGGGGCCCTCTCCTACGAGCAGTACTTC.

The chain recombines TRBV9 with TRBJ2-1; D gene ambiguous. Trimming stripped 0 bases from V and 2 bases from J, with 12 bases between. Germline lookup yields CDR1 SGDLS and CDR2 YYNGEE. The CDR3 totals 16 residues. CDR3 region: CASSVATQTTYNEQFF. Written as DNA, the CDR3 is TGTGCCAGCAGCGTAGCTACACAGACCACCTACAATGAGCAGTTCTTC.

V and J are TRBV9 and TRBJ2-5; TRBD2 matches at 8 bases. The CDR3 runs to 14 residues. J gave up 5 bases and V 0 bases, and 3 bases lay outside the gene matches. The germline gives CDR1 SGDLS, CDR2 YYNGEE. The CDR3 sequence is CASSVAAGAETQYF. CDR3 nucleotide sequence: TGTGCCAGCAGCGTAGCAGCGGGGGCGGAGACCCAGTACTTC.

This chain connects TRBV5-1 to TRBJ1-4; unclear D gene. CDR1 and CDR2 from the germline V gene are SGHRS and YFSETQ. There are 15 residues in the CDR3. Trimming took 2 bases from V and 5 from J, leaving 13 bases between them. This CDR3 is CASSFDGLMNEKLFF. In nucleotides, the CDR3 is TGCGCCAGCAGCTTTGACGGGTTGATGAATGAAAAACTGTTTTTT.

This chain connects TRBV11-2 to TRBJ2-6; the D is unclear. V was cut by 7 bases and J by 3 bases, with 13 bases left in between. Germline-derived CDR1 and CDR2 are SGHAT and FQNNGV. CDR3 length equals 15 residues. Here the CDR3 reads CASTSIRFGANVLTF. The CDR3, as DNA: TGTGCCAGCACCTCGATCAGGTTTGGGGCCAACGTCCTGACTTTC.

This chain joins TRBV29-1 and TRBJ1-5; no reliable D call. The CDR3 contains 13 residues. Germline V gene data show CDR1 as SQVTM and CDR2 as ANQGSEA. The ends were cut back, 2 bases at V and 4 bases at J, with 9 bases in the middle. As DNA, the CDR3 is TGCAGCGTTGAATGGCAGCCTAATCAGCCCCAGCATTTT. Translated, it gives CSVEWQPNQPQHF.

This clonotype has only a few counts. The V and J genes are TRBV6-6 and TRBJ2-5; a possible D gene is TRBD2 (6 bases). This CDR3 contains 16 residues. Per germline, CDR1 MNHNY and CDR2 SVGAGI (reference sequence). With 2 bases removed from V and 4 bases from J, the gap between germline ends came to 17 bases. This chain's CDR3 is CASSYVGSGGGETQYF. The CDR3 DNA follows: TGTGCCAGCAGTTACGTAGGCTCCGGGGGAGGAGAGACCCAGTACTTC.

CDR3 nucleotide sequence: TGCGCCAGCAGCTACAAGGGACAGGACTCCTATAATTCACCCCTCCACTTT. Protein sequence: CASSYKGQDSYNSPLHF. The gene calls are TRBV5-1 and TRBJ1-6; the match to TRBD1 covers 8 bases. The germline CDR1 and CDR2 sequences are SGHRS and YFSETQ. The CDR3 consists of 17 residues. V gave up 3 bases and J gave up 0 bases; unmatched junction bases: 5.

There are a few counts of this clonotype. The chain employs TRBV15 and TRBJ1-1; D gene uncertain. There are 15 residues in the CDR3. The germline V gene has CDR1 LNHNV and CDR2 YYDKDF (reference sequence). V was cut by 5 bases and J by 0 bases, with 13 bases left in between. Written as DNA, the CDR3 is TGTGCCACCAGCGGTCGGGTCTCCATGAACACTGAAGCTTTCTTT. It yields the protein CATSGRVSMNTEAFF.

This clonotype was counted only a few times. V gene TRBV7-6 combines with J gene TRBJ2-5, with 8 bases fitting TRBD2. The germline V gene encodes CDR1 SGHVS and CDR2 FNYEAQ. The CDR3 runs 17 residues. Trimming took 3 bases from V and 5 from J; bases not matched to a gene: 14. The CDR3 protein is CASSLFSGVLSGETQYF. In DNA form, the CDR3 reads TGTGCCAGCAGCTTGTTTAGCGGGGTTCTTTCGGGGGAGACCCAGTACTTC.

This clonotype was observed a few times. The rearrangement uses TRBV15 and TRBJ1-1; D gene ambiguous. The CDR3 spans 13 residues. Looked up from germline, CDR1 is LNHNV and CDR2 is YYDKDF (reference sequence). V was clipped by 1 base and J by 1 base, with 4 bases between them. CDR3 coding DNA: TGTGCCACCAGCAGAGTAAAGAACACTGAAGCTTTCTTT. Translating it yields CATSRVKNTEAFF.

The V and J genes are TRBV24-1 and TRBJ1-1; 8 nucleotides line up with TRBD1. CDR1 KGHDR and CDR2 SFDVKD come from the germline V gene. This CDR3 region has 18 residues. V gave up 10 bases and J gave up 3 bases; unmatched junction bases: 21. The CDR3 protein is CATQQHGQGALMDTEAFF. The CDR3 nucleotides are TGTGCCACTCAACAACACGGACAGGGTGCGCTCATGGACACTGAAGCTTTCTTT.

This clonotype was found a few times. V is TRBV23-1 and J is TRBJ2-2; D may be TRBD1 or TRBD2 (5 bases each). TRBV23-1 is labeled an ORF, and its function is uncertain. The CDR3 extends over 19 amino acids. Trimming left V 6 bases short and J 3 bases short, with 26 bases between. The CDR3 coding sequence is TGCGCCAGCAGCCCCGGGACCGTTGAACCCCCATCGGACACCGGGGAGCTGTTTTTT. This sequence encodes CASSPGTVEPPSDTGELFF.

The chain recombines TRBV7-9 with TRBJ1-1; no firm D call. Germline CDR1 and CDR2: SEHNR and FQNEAQ (reference sequence). The CDR3 consists of 15 residues. Trimming left V 2 bases short and J 7 bases short, with 17 bases between. In DNA form, the CDR3 reads TGTGCCAGCAGCTTACGAGCGATGACCGGTGTTGAAGCTTTCTTT. Translating gives CASSLRAMTGVEAFF.

This clonotype was counted between two and nine times. This chain uses TRBV15 with TRBJ2-1, with D unclear. Germline CDR1 is LNHNV and CDR2 is YYDKDF (reference sequence). Trimming pared 0 bases from V and 9 bases from J, leaving 9 bases between. The CDR3 contains 13 residues. In DNA form, the CDR3 reads TGTGCCACCAGCAGAGATAGGATCACTGAGCAGTTCTTC. Translating gives CATSRDRITEQFF.

This clonotype came up a few times. This chain connects TRBV7-9 to TRBJ2-7; TRBD1 matches at 7 bases. This CDR3 has 15 amino acids. Trimming took 0 bases from V and 3 from J; bases not matched to a gene: 5. Germline V lookup: CDR1 SEHNR, CDR2 FQNEAQ (reference sequence). CDR3 bases: TGTGCCAGCAGCTTAGCCAGACAGGGAGTCTACGAGCAGTACTTC. Its translation is CASSLARQGVYEQYF.

This clonotype came up a few times. V gene TRBV4-3 combines with J gene TRBJ1-5; a weak D match, TRBD1 (6 bases). The CDR3 has 15 amino acids. CDR1 is LGHNA and CDR2 is YSLEER in the germline V gene. Trimming cost V 2 bases and J 2 bases, with 10 bases left between them. The CDR3 here is CASSQWRQGNQPQHF. The CDR3 coding sequence is TGCGCCAGCAGCCAATGGCGACAGGGCAATCAGCCCCAGCATTTT.

The genes are TRBV5-1 and TRBJ2-3; TRBD1 aligns across 8 bases. The germline V gene has CDR1 SGHRS and CDR2 YFSETQ. The CDR3 length is 16 residues. J gave up 2 bases and V 0 bases, and 5 bases lay outside the gene matches. The CDR3 protein is CASSLAETGVTDTQYF. CDR3 in DNA: TGCGCCAGCAGCTTGGCCGAGACAGGGGTCACAGATACGCAGTATTTT.